What follows describes a single TCR beta chain. CDR3 length: 15 residues. Germline values: CDR1 SGHTS, CDR2 YDEGEE. V was clipped by 4 bases and J by 1 base; unmatched bases: 3. This sample is drawn from a study of blood T cell repertoires in COVID-19. Study background: Acute and convalescent COVID-19 samples came from the United States, Italy and Spain.

Those enrolled, adults aged about 18 to 95 years, came from under 25 US areas. Assignments of participants to cohorts depended upon their own reported clinical history. This table comes from immunoSEQ multiplex PCR, and its TCRdb copy is limited to in-frame clones, with some not included. This sample has a few hundred thousand clones; more than 70% occur once, and the top ten carry about 1.2%. The receptor's source is a woman aged 40 to 55 with acute COVID-19. This chain joins TRBV5-8 and TRBJ2-5; 11 positions agree with TRBD2. The sequencing sample was made of PBMCs or T cells enriched from blood (not recorded which). CDR3 sequence (DNA): TGTGCCAGCAGCCCCGGGACTAGCGGCCAAGAGACCCAGTACTTC. As protein: CASSPGTSGQETQYF.